One T cell receptor (beta chain) is described in this entry. No antigen is known for it. Some clones are missing from TCRdb's copy, which holds only in-frame ones; the method was immunoSEQ multiplex PCR. Seen here are around 2,200 clones, about two thirds observed once, and the top ten hold about an eighth. These data originate in a study of immune cell composition in non-small cell lung cancer. For the study at large: Tumours were mainly lung adenocarcinoma or squamous cell carcinoma. Study results and limitations: No significant correlation existed between pack-years smoked and tumour clonality.

The V gene lost 2 bases and the J gene lost 3 bases, with 10 bases spanning the gap. In germline, CDR1 is SGHNT, CDR2 YENEEA. This CDR3 is built from 15 residues. The rearrangement joins TRBV11-3 to TRBJ2-2; possibly TRBD2 for D (5 bases). Sequenced input: lung tumor tissue. This sequence was found in a human donor with non-small cell lung cancer. The CDR3 bases are TGTGCCAGCAGCTTACAAGGGAGCGACACCGGGGAGCTGTTTTTT. Amino acid sequence: CASSLQGSDTGELFF.